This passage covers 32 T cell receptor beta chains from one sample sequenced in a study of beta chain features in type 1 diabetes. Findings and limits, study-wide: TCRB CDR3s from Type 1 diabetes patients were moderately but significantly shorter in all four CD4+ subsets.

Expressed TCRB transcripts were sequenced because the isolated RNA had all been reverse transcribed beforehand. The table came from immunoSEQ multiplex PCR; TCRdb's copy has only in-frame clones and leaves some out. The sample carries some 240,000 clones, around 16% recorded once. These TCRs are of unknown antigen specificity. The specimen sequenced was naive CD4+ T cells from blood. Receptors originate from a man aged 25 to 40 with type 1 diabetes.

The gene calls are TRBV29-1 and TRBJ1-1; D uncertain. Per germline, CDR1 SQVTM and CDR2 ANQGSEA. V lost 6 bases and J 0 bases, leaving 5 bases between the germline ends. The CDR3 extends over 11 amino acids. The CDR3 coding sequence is TGCAGCGTCTATATGAACACTGAAGCTTTCTTT. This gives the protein CSVYMNTEAFF.

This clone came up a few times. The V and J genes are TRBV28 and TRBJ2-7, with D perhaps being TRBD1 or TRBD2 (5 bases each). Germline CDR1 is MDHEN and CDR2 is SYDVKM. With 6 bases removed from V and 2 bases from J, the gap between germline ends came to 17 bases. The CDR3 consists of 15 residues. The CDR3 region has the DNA TGTGCCAGCAGCGGACCGGGACGGGCAACCTACGAGCAGTACTTC. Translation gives CASSGPGRATYEQYF.

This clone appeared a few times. CDR3 residues: CAWSGQVSNEQFF. The CDR3 nucleotides read TGTGCCTGGAGTGGACAGGTTAGCAATGAGCAGTTCTTC. The chain is built from TRBV30 and TRBJ2-1; D is possibly TRBD1 (6 bases). Germline V CDR1 and CDR2: GTSNPN, SVGIG (reference sequence). The CDR3 has 13 residues. V lost 1 base to trimming and J lost 6 bases, with 10 bases between them.

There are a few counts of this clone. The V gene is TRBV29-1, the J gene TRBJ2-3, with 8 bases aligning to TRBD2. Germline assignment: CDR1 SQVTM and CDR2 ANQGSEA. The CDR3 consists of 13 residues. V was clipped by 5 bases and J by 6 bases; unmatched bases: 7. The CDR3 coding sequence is TGCAGCGTTCGTCTAGCGGGCCCCGATACGCAGTATTTT. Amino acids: CSVRLAGPDTQYF.

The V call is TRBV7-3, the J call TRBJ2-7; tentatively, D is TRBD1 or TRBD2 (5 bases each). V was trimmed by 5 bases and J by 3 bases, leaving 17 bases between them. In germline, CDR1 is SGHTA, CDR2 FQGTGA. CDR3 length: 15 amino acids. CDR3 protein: CASSPGRQGSYEQYF. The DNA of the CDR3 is TGTGCCAGCAGCCCGGGGCGGCAGGGAAGCTACGAGCAGTACTTC. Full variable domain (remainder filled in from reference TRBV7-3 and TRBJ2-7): GAGVSQTPSNKVTEKGKYVELRCDPISGHTALYWYRQSLGQGPEFLIYFQGTGAADDSGLPNDRFFAVRPEGSVSTLKIQRTERGDSAVYLCASSPGRQGSYEQYFGPGTRLTVT.

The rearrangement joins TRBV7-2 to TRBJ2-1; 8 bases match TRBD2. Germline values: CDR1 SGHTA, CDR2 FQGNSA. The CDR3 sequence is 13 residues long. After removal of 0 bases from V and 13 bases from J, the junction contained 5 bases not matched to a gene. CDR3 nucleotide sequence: TGTGCCAGCAGCTTAGCGCGGCTAGCGGGCCAGTTCTTC. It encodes CASSLARLAGQFF. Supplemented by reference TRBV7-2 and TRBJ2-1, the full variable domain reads GAGVSQSPSNKVTEKGKDVELRCDPISGHTALYWYRQSLGQGLEFLIYFQGNSAPDKSGLPSDRFSAERTGGSVSTLTIQRTQQEDSAVYLCASSLARLAGQFFGPGTRLTVL.

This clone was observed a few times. The CDR3 is CASSPGELAGGNEQFF. CDR3 in DNA: TGTGCCAGCAGTCCAGGGGAACTAGCGGGAGGAAATGAGCAGTTCTTC. V usage is TRBV28 and J usage is TRBJ2-1, with TRBD2 identical over 12 bases. The CDR3 has 16 amino acids. Germline lookup yields CDR1 MDHEN and CDR2 SYDVKM. The V segment lost 5 bases and the J segment 7 bases; nucleotides outside the gene matches: 9.

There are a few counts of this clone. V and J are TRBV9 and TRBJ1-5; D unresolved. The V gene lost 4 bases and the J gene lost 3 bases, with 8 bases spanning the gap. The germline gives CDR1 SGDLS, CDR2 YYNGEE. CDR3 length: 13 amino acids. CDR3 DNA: TGTGCCAGCAGCACGGCCATCAATCAGCCCCAGCATTTT. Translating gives CASSTAINQPQHF. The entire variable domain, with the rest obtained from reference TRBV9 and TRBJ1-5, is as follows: DSGVTQTPKHLITATGQRVTLRCSPRSGDLSVYWYQQSLDQGLQFLIQYYNGEERAKGNILERFSAQQFPDLHSELNLSSLELGDSALYFCASSTAINQPQHFGDGTRLSIL.

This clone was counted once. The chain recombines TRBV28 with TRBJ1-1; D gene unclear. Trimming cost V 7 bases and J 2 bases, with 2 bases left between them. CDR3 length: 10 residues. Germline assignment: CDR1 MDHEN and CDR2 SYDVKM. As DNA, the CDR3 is TGTGCCAGCAAAAACACTGAAGCTTTCTTT. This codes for CASKNTEAFF.

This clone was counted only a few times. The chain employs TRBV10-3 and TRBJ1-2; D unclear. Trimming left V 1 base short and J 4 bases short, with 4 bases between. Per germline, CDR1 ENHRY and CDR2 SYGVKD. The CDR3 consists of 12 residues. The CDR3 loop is CAISELLYGYTF. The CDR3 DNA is TGTGCCATCAGTGAGTTGCTCTATGGCTACACCTTC.

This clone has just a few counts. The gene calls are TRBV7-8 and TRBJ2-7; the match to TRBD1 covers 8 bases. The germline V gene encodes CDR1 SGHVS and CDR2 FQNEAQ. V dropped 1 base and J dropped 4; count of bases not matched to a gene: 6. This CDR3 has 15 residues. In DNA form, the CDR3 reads TGTGCCAGCAGCTTAGTACGGGACAGGACATACGAGCAGTACTTC. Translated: CASSLVRDRTYEQYF. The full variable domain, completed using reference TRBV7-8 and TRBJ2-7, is GAGVSQSPRYKVAKRGQDVALRCDPISGHVSLFWYQQALGQGPEFLTYFQNEAQLDKSGLPSDRFFAERPEGSVSTLKIQRTQQEDSAVYLCASSLVRDRTYEQYFGPGTRLTVT.

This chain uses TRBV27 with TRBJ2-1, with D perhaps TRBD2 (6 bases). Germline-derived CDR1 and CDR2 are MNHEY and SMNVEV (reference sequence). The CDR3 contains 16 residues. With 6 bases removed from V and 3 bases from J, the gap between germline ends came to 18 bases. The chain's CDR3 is CASSSRPSARYNEQFF. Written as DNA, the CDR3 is TGTGCCAGCAGCTCCCGTCCTAGCGCGCGCTACAATGAGCAGTTCTTC.

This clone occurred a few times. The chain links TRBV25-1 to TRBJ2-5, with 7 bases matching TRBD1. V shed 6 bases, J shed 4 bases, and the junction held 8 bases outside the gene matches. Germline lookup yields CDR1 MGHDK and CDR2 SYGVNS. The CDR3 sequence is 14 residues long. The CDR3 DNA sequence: TGTGCCAGCAGCCGGGCAGGGGGTGGAGAGACCCAGTACTTC. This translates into CASSRAGGGETQYF.

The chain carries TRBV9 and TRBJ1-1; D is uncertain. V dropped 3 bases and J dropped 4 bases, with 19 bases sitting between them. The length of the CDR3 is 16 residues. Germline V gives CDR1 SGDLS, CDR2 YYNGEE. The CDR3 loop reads CASSAPEEGGGTEAFF. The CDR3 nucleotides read TGTGCCAGCAGCGCCCCGGAGGAGGGCGGTGGCACTGAAGCTTTCTTT. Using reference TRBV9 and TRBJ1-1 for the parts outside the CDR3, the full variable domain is DSGVTQTPKHLITATGQRVTLRCSPRSGDLSVYWYQQSLDQGLQFLIQYYNGEERAKGNILERFSAQQFPDLHSELNLSSLELGDSALYFCASSAPEEGGGTEAFFGQGTRLTVV.

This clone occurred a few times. This CDR3 reads CASSDYHGYNEQFF. For the CDR3, the DNA is TGTGCCAGCAGCGATTACCATGGATACAATGAGCAGTTCTTC. This chain uses TRBV7-2 with TRBJ2-1; D is undetermined. Looked up from germline, CDR1 is SGHTA and CDR2 is FQGNSA. CDR3 length: 14 amino acids. V was cut by 5 bases and J by 4 bases, with 12 bases left in between.

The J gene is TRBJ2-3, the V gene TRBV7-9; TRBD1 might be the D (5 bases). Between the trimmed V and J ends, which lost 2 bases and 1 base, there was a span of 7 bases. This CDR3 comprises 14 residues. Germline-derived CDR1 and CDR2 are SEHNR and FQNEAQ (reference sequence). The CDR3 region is CASSLQGGTDTQYF. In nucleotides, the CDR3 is TGTGCCAGCAGCTTACAGGGTGGCACAGATACGCAGTATTTT.

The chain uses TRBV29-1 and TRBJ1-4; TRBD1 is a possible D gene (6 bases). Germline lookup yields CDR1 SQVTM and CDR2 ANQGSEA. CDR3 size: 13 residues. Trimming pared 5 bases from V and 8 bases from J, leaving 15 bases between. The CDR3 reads CSVSGQRPEKLFF. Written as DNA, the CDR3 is TGCAGCGTTTCCGGACAGAGGCCAGAAAAACTGTTTTTT.

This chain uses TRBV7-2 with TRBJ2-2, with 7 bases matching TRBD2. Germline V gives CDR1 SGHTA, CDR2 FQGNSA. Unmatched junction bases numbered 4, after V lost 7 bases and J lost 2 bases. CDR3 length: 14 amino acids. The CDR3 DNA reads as TGTGCCAGCACCCCTAGCGGAAACACCGGGGAGCTGTTTTTT. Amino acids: CASTPSGNTGELFF. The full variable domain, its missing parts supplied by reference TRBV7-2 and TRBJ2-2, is GAGVSQSPSNKVTEKGKDVELRCDPISGHTALYWYRQSLGQGLEFLIYFQGNSAPDKSGLPSDRFSAERTGGSVSTLTIQRTQQEDSAVYLCASTPSGNTGELFFGEGSRLTVL.

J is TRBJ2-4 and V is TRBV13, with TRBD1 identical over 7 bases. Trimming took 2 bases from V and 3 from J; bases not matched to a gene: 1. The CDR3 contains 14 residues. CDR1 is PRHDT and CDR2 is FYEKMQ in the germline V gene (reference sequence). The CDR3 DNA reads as TGTGCCAGCAGCTTACAGGGGGTCAAAAACATTCAGTACTTC. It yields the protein CASSLQGVKNIQYF. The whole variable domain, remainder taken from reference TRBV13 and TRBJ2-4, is AAGVIQSPRHLIKEKRETATLKCYPIPRHDTVYWYQQGPGQDPQFLISFYEKMQSDKGSIPDRFSAQQFSDYHSELNMSSLELGDSALYFCASSLQGVKNIQYFGAGTRLSVL.

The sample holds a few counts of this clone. The CDR3 region has the DNA TGTGCCAGCAGCCAAAGCTGGAGTTTGGCAGATACGCAGTATTTT. Translating gives CASSQSWSLADTQYF. V usage is TRBV7-2 and J usage is TRBJ2-3; D is unclear. CDR1 SGHTA and CDR2 FQGNSA come from the germline V gene. V lost 5 bases and J lost 4, with 16 bases in between. The CDR3 consists of 15 residues. Filled out from reference TRBV7-2 and TRBJ2-3, the complete variable domain reads GAGVSQSPSNKVTEKGKDVELRCDPISGHTALYWYRQSLGQGLEFLIYFQGNSAPDKSGLPSDRFSAERTGGSVSTLTIQRTQQEDSAVYLCASSQSWSLADTQYFGPGTRLTVL.

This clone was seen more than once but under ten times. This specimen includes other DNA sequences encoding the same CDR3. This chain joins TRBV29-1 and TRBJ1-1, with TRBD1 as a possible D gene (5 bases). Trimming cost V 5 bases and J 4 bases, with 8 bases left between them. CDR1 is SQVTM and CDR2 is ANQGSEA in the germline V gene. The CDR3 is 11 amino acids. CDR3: CSVLGVTEAFF. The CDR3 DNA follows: TGCAGCGTTCTAGGGGTCACTGAAGCTTTCTTT.

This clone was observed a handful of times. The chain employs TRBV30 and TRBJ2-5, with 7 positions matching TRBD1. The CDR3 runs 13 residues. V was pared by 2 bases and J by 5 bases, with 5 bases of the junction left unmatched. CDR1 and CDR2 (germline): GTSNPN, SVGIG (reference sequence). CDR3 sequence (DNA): TGTGCCTGGAGTTTACAGGGGATGGAGACCCAGTACTTC. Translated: CAWSLQGMETQYF. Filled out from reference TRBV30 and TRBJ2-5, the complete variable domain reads SQTIHQWPATLVQPVGSPLSLECTVEGTSNPNLYWYRQAAGRGLQLLFYSVGIGQISSEVPQNLSASRPQDRQFILSSKKLLLSDSGFYLCAWSLQGMETQYFGPGTRLLVL.

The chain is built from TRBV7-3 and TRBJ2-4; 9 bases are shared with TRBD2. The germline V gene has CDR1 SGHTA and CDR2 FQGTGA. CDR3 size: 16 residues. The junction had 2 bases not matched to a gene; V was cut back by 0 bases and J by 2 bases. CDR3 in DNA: TGTGCCAGCAGCTTAACAGCGGGAGGTACCAAAAACATTCAGTACTTC. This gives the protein CASSLTAGGTKNIQYF.

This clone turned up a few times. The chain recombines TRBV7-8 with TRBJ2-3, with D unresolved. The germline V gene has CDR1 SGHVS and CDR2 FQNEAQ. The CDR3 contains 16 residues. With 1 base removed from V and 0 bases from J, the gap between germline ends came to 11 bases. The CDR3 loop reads CASSLVDRFSTDTQYF. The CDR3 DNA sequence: TGTGCCAGCAGCTTAGTAGACCGCTTTAGCACAGATACGCAGTATTTT. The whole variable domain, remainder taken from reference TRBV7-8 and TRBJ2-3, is GAGVSQSPRYKVAKRGQDVALRCDPISGHVSLFWYQQALGQGPEFLTYFQNEAQLDKSGLPSDRFFAERPEGSVSTLKIQRTQQEDSAVYLCASSLVDRFSTDTQYFGPGTRLTVL.

The CDR3 spells CSAEEGTETQYF. The CDR3 coding sequence is TGCAGCGCTGAGGAGGGAACGGAGACCCAGTACTTC. The chain employs TRBV29-1 and TRBJ2-5, with a possible D match to TRBD2 (6 bases). Trimming cost V 7 bases and J 5 bases, with 14 bases left between them. The V gene's germline CDR1 is SQVTM and CDR2 ANQGSEA. CDR3 length equals 12 residues.

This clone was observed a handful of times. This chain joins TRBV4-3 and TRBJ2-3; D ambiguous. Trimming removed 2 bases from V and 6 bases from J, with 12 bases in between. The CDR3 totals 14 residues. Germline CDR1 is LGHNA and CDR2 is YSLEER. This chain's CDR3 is CASSQLEGRDTQYF. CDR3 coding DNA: TGCGCCAGCAGCCAACTAGAAGGGCGGGATACGCAGTATTTT.

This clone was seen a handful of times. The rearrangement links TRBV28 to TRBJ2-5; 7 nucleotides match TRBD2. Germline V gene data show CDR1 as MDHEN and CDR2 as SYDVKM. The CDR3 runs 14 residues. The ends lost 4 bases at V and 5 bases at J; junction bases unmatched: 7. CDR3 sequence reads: CASSSGGSKETQYF. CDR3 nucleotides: TGTGCCAGCAGTTCAGGCGGGAGTAAGGAGACCCAGTACTTC.

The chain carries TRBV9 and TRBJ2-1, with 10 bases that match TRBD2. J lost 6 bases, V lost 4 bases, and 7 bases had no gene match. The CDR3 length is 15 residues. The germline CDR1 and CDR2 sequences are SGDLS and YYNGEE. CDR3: CASSKSSGSRNEQFF. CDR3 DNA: TGTGCCAGCAGCAAATCTAGCGGGAGCCGCAATGAGCAGTTCTTC.

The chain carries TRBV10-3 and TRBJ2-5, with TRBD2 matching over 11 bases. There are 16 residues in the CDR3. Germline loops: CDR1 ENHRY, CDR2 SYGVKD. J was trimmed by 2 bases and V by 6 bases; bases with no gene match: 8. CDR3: CAISETGTSGQETQYF. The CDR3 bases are TGTGCCATCAGCGAGACCGGGACTAGCGGACAAGAGACCCAGTACTTC.

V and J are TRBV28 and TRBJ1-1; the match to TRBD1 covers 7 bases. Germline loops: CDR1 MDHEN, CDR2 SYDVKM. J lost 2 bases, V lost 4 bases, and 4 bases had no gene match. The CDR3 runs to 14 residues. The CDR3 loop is CASSSTGANTEAFF. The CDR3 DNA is TGTGCCAGCAGTTCAACAGGGGCAAACACTGAAGCTTTCTTT.

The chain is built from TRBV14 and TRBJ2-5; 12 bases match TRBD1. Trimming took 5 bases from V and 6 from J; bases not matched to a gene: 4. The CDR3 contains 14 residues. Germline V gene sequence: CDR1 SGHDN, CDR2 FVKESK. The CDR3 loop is CASSEGQGAKTQYF. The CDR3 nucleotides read TGTGCCAGCAGCGAGGGACAGGGGGCGAAGACCCAGTACTTC.

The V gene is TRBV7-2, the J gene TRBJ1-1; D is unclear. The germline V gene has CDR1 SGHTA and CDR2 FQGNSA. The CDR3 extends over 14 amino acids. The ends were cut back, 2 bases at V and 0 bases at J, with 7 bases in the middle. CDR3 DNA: TGTGCCAGCAGCTTACTCGCACTGAACACTGAAGCTTTCTTT. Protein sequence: CASSLLALNTEAFF. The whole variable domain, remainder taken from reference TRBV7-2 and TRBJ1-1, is GAGVSQSPSNKVTEKGKDVELRCDPISGHTALYWYRQSLGQGLEFLIYFQGNSAPDKSGLPSDRFSAERTGGSVSTLTIQRTQQEDSAVYLCASSLLALNTEAFFGQGTRLTVV.